A selection of T cell receptor beta chains follows, all from one sample in a study of OX40 agonist ivuxolimab in advanced cancers. Measured with immunoSEQ multiplex PCR; TCRdb has only the in-frame clones, and not every one. This table has around 67,000 clones, 70% to 90% appearing once. The starting material was CD4+ or CD8+ T cells sorted from blood, obtained in a trial of the OX40 agonist ivuxolimab. All receptors derive from an adult with an advanced solid tumor such as melanoma, head and neck, liver or kidney cancer. Both conserved end residues are part of each CDR3.

CDR3 protein,V gene
CASSRTGATNEKLFF,TRBV5-1
CASSLAGRGGYNEQFF,TRBV5-1
CASSNGTSGRGYEQYF,TRBV21-1
CASSPPGPLIPQHF,TRBV28
CASSETGEAFF,TRBV28
CAIKRDGSNEKLFF,TRBV10-3
CASSPTGTGGYEQYF,TRBV7-2
CASLDRMEAKNIQYF,TRBV11-2
CASSAAPEAFF,TRBV2
CASSLRWSGRGDNEQFF,TRBV7-2
CASSRLTGPLASEQYF,TRBV4-1
CASRRASLADTQYF,TRBV27
CASSLYRGGSNQPQHF,TRBV28
CSVVLRGYEQYF,TRBV29-1
CASSGTPGRDSDKAGYNEQFF,TRBV9
CASSTTSGTYNEQFF,TRBV6-6
CASSFAGENEQFF,TRBV7-2
CASNDRARDQPQHF,TRBV19
CSARVTHTQYF,TRBV20-1
CASSLRQGQETQYF,TRBV27
CASSVEGSTDTQYF,TRBV9
CASSFSGTSSYEQYF,TRBV28
CASMGIGSTGELFF,TRBV9
CASSPRTGISSGNTIYF,TRBV5-5
CASSPGPGGGGTEAFF,TRBV5-4
CASSQEEGGYEKLFF,TRBV4-1
CASSLAFRPSGGPYAQYF,TRBV5-8
CAWSADQSSYNEQFF,TRBV30
CASSLTALNTEAFF,TRBV7-6
CASSPGQTDTQYF,TRBV18
CASSPGTGLGNEKLFF,TRBV5-1
CASSQARLAGNTGELFF,TRBV4-3
CASGLLHAGTTDTQYF,TRBV12-5
CASSSGPNQPQHF,TRBV7-3
CASSLQSNQPQHF,TRBV7-2
CATSRVRGATNEKLFF,TRBV15
CASRLPGQGRGQPQHF,TRBV28
CASTEGDKGNQPQHF,TRBV28
CSAWNGHEQFF,TRBV20-1
CASSLWTDNSPLHF,TRBV6-6
CAWSFGGDRAYEKLFF,TRBV30
CASSLGASGGYEQYF,TRBV7-2
CASSYTIGGLTEAFF,TRBV6-5
CASSRTAYEQYF,TRBV6-6
CASSLYGTSGSIEQFF,TRBV5-6
CASIDTGTNSLNTQYF,TRBV5-6
CASSIGGPSYSNQPQHF,TRBV19
CASSRRTGGQETQYF,TRBV5-1
CASSPQGVNQPQHF,TRBV18